This TCR beta chain stems from a study of cytomegalovirus exposure and HLA in healthy donors. General study results and limits: Analysis performed later showed TCR beta chains linked to HLA being more clonally expanded than equally common others. Confirmation was obtained in vitro that a few CMV-associated chains are specific for CMV antigens. A later analysis associated 16,951 TCR beta sequences with HLA alleles at a 0.05 false discovery rate.

The PCR used 60 Vbeta and 13 Jbeta primers. Profiling relied on immunoSEQ multiplex PCR, and the TCRdb table lists in-frame clones only, not all of them. The sample has over 150,000 clones, approximately 80% seen once. To note about this clone: The antigen is undetermined.

CDR3 size: 14 residues. Between the trimmed V and J ends, which lost 7 bases and 1 base, there was a span of 11 bases. Germline V CDR1 and CDR2: MNHNS, SASEGT. Sequences were obtained from PBMCs. This chain connects TRBV6-1 to TRBJ1-5; possibly TRBD1 for D (5 bases). The TCR was taken from a man in his late teens or twenties in good health and CMV-seronegative. CDR3 residues: CASIYWGSNQPQHF. The CDR3 DNA reads as TGTGCCAGCATATACTGGGGCAGCAATCAGCCCCAGCATTTT.